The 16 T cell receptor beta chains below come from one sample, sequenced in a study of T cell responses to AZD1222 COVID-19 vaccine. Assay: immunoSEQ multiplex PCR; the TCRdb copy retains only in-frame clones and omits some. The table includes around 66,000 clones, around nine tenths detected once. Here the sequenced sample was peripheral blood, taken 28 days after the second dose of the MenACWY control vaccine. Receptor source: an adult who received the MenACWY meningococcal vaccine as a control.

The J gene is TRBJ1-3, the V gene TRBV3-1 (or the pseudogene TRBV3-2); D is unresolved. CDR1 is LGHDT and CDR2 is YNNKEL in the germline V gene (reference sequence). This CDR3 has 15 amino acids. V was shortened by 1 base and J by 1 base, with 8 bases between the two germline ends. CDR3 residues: CASSQGTWSGNTIYF. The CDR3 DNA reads TGTGCCAGCAGCCAAGGGACCTGGTCTGGAAACACCATATATTTT.

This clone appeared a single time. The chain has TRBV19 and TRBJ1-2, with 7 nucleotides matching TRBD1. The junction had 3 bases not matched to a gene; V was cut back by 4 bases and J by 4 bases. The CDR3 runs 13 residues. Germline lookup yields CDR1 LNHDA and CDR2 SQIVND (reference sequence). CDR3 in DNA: TGTGCCAGTAGTAAAGACAGGGTCTATGGCTACACCTTC. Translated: CASSKDRVYGYTF.

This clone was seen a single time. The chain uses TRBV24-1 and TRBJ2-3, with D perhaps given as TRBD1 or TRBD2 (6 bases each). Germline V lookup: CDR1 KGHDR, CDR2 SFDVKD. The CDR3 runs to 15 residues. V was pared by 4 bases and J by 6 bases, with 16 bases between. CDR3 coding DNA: TGTGCCACCAGTGAGGGTGGGGGGCTTTCGGATACGCAGTATTTT. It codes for CATSEGGGLSDTQYF.

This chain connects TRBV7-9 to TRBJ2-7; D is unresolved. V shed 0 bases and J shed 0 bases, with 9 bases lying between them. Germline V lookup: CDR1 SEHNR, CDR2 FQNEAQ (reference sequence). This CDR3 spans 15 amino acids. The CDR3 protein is CASSLALQDSYEQYF. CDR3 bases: TGTGCCAGCAGCTTAGCACTCCAGGACTCCTACGAGCAGTACTTC.

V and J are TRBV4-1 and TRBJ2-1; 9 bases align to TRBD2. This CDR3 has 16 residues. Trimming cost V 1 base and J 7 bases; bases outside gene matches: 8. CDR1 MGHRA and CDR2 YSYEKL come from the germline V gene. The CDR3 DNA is TGCGCCAGCAGCCAAGTTGAGCGGGGGGCCCAAAATGAGCAGTTCTTC. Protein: CASSQVERGAQNEQFF.

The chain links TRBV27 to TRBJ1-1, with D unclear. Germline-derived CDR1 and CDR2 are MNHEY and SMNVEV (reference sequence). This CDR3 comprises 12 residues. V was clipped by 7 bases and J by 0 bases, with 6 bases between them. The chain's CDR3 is CASTNMNTEAFF. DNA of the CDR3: TGTGCCAGCACCAATATGAACACTGAAGCTTTCTTT.

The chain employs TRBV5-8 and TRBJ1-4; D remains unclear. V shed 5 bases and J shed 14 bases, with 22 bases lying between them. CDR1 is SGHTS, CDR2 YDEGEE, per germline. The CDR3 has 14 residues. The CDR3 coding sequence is TGTGCCAGCAGTCCGGCGTGGCAGCCCGGAGTTCTGTTTTTT. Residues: CASSPAWQPGVLFF.

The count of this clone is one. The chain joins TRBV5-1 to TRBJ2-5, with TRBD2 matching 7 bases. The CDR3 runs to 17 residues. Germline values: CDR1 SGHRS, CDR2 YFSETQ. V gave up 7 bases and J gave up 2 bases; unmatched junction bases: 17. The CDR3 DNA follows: TGCGCCAGCGCCCGAGGTGGCGGGCGGGGAGGGCAAGAGACCCAGTACTTC. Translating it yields CASARGGGRGGQETQYF.

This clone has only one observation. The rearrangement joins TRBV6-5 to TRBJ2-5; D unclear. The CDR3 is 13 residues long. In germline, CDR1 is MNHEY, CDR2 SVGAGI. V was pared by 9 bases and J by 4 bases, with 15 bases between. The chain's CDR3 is CASNRGFAETQYF. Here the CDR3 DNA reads TGTGCCAGTAACCGCGGATTTGCAGAGACCCAGTACTTC.

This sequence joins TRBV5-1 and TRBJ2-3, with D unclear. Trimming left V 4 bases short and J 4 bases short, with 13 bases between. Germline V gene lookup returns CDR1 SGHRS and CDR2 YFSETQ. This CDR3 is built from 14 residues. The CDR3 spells CASSLSWGADTQYF. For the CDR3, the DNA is TGCGCCAGCAGCCTAAGTTGGGGTGCAGATACGCAGTATTTT. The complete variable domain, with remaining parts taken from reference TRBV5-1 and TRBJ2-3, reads KAGVTQTPRYLIKTRGQQVTLSCSPISGHRSVSWYQQTPGQGLQFLFEYFSETQRNKGNFPGRFSGRQFSNSRSEMNVSTLELGDSALYLCASSLSWGADTQYFGPGTRLTVL.

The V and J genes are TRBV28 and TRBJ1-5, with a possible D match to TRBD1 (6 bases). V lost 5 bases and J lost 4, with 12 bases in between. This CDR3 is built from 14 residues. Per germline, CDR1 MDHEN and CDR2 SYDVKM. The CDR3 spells CASSISGQNQPQHF. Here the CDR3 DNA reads TGTGCCAGCAGTATATCTGGACAGAATCAGCCCCAGCATTTT.

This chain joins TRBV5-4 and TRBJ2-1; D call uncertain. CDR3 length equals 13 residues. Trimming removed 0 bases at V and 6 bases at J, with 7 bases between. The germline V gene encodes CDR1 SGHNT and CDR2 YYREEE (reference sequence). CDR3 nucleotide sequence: TGTGCCAGCAGCTTGGTTCCTCTCAATGAGCAGTTCTTC. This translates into CASSLVPLNEQFF.

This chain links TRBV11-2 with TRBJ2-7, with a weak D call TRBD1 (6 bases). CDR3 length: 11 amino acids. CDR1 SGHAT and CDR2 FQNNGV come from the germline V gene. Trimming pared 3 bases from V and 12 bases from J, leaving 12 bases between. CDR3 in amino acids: CASSFLQGWYF. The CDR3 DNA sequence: TGTGCCAGCAGCTTCCTACAGGGATGGTACTTC. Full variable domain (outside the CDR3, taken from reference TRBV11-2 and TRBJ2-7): EAGVAQSPRYKIIEKRQSVAFWCNPISGHATLYWYQQILGQGPKLLIQFQNNGVVDDSQLPKDRFSAERLKGVDSTLKIQPAKLEDSAVYLCASSFLQGWYFGPGTRLTVT.

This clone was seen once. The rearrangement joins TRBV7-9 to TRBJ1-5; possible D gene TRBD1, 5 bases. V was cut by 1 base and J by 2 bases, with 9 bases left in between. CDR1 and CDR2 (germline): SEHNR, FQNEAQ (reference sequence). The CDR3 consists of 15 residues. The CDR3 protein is CASSLGRGGNQPQHF. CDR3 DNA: TGTGCCAGCAGCTTAGGTCGGGGGGGCAATCAGCCCCAGCATTTT.

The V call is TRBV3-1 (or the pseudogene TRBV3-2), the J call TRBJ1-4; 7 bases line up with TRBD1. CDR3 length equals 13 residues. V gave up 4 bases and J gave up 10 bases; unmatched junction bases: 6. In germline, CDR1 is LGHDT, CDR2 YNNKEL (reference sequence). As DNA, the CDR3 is TGTGCCAGCAGCCGGCAGGGGGTACGAAAACTGTTTTTT. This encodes CASSRQGVRKLFF.

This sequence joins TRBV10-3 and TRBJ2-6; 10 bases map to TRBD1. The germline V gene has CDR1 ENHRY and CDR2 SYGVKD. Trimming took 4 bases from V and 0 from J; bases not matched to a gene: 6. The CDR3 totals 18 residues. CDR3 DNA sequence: TGTGCCATCAGTGTGGGGGGACAGGGGTCCTCTGGGGCCAACGTCCTGACTTTC. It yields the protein CAISVGGQGSSGANVLTF.